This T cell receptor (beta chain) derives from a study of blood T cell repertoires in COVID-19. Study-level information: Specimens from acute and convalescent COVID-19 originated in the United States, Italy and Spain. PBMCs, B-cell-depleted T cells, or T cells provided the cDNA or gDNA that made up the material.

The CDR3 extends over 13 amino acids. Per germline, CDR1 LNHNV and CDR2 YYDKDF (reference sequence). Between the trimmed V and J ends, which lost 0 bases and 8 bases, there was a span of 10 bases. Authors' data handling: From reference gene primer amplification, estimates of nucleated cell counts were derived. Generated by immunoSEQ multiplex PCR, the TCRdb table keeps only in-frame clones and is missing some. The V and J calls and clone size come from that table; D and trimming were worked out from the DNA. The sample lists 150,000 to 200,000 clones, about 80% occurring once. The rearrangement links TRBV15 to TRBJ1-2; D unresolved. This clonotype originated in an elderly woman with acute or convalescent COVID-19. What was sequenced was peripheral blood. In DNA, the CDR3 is TGTGCCACCAGCAGAGATCGAACAGCAGGCTACACCTTC. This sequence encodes CATSRDRTAGYTF.